One T cell receptor (beta chain) is described in this entry. As yet, its antigen is unknown. The record originates from a study of CD8 T cells in Susac syndrome. About the study: Patients with Susac syndrome were therapy-naive, on corticosteroids, or on intravenous immunoglobulin alone at the time that blood was drawn. Broader study findings: The study recognized that the number of individuals in its TCR sequencing and HLA analysis was relatively small.

Germline CDR1 reads SQVTM; CDR2 reads ANQGSEA. The CDR3 has 14 amino acids. V lost 6 bases and J lost 6, with 21 bases in between. Patients having Susac syndrome satisfied recently defined diagnostic criteria for definite or probable disease. Reverse transcription of roughly 0.45 to 1 ug RNA used random hexamers. TCRdb recomputed calls from the immunoSEQ multiplex PCR reads with MiXCR, one row per CDR3 protein. The table records 150,000 to 200,000 distinct CDR3 sequences, around 94% of them present only once. The sequenced material came from CD4+ T cells from PBMCs. The receptor's source is a human donor with Susac syndrome. The chain combines TRBV29-1 with TRBJ2-7; D possibly corresponds to TRBD2 (7 bases). The CDR3 sequence is CSVLLRGGGSEQYF. In DNA, the CDR3 is TGCAGCGTCCTACTACGAGGCGGGGGCTCCGAGCAGTACTTC.